This TCR beta chain is from a study of CXCR3-negative and CXCR3-positive naive CD8 T cells. The CDR3 runs to 16 residues. Germline V gene data show CDR1 as MDHEN and CDR2 as SYDVKM. On this clonotype itself: Its cognate antigen is unknown.

The TRB libraries of cDNA were built by UMI-labeled 5' RACE. TCRdb reprocessed the 5' RACE reads; each CDR3 protein has one entry and no DNA is given. The sample table sets out 130,000 or so distinct CDR3 sequences. Each CD8+ T cell subset was sorted in triplicate, a few hundred thousand cells each. Naive CD8+ T cells showed CD45RO-CCR7+CD27+CD95-. Study results and limitations: TRB CDR3 hydrophobicity was greater in CXCR3-positive naive cells than in CXCR3-negative naive cells. For memory CD8+ cells diversity was much lower, but both naive subsets had comparably high diversity.

The sequence derives from a human donor in good health. Some clones in this sample may be carry-over from other donors' samples. Specimen: naive CXCR3+ CD8+ T cells from blood. As for subset: CD45RO-CCR7+CD27+CD95- naive CD8+ T cells expressing CXCR3 (TNR3+). The chain couples TRBV28 to TRBJ2-7; there is no DNA to check the TCRdb D call of TRBD2. The CDR3 region is CASSIIAGGPVYEQYF.